This TCR beta chain was identified during a study of OX40 agonist ivuxolimab in advanced cancers. Broadly, across the study: Ivuxolimab was a fully human IgG2 agonistic monoclonal antibody targeting the costimulatory receptor OX40 (CD134). The point of sequencing TCRbeta in the periphery was to test whether ivuxolimab changed TCR sequence diversity and drove clonal T-cell expansion. Of the roughly 51 patients in dose escalation, 19 had hepatocellular carcinoma, some 15 had melanoma, 9 had renal cell carcinoma and 9 had head and neck cancer. The paper covers the monotherapy dose-escalation part of the phase I ivuxolimab trial, which included N = 52 patients. In the dose-escalation cohort, roughly 82% of patients were male, and the mean age was roughly 60 years with a range of 23 to 79. Partial responses occurred in three dose-escalation patients, of whom one had hepatocellular carcinoma and two had cutaneous melanoma. Intravenous ivuxolimab was administered to patients every 2 weeks at six dose levels: 0.01, 0.1, 0.3, 1.5, 3 and 10 mg/kg. Prior anti-PD-1, anti-PD-L1 or anti-CTLA-4 therapy was permitted, and checkpoint inhibitors had been received by approximately 39% of dose-escalation patients.

Overall study results and their limits: After ivuxolimab, expanded clones were on average more numerous among CD8+ T cells than among CD4+ T cells. The antigen specificity of the clonally expanded peripheral T cells was not determined. Low levels of normalized T-cell clonal expansion were also seen in some patients who did not respond. Partial responders in the 0.1-3.0 mg/kg groups had among the lowest normalized peripheral clonal expansion, especially among CD8+ T cells. At doses of 0.1 to 3.0 mg/kg, clonal expansion of both CD4+ and CD8+ blood T cells was observed from baseline to week 6.

The trial excluded patients who had a history of autoimmune disease or were on systemic immunosuppression. Peripheral blood for TCR sequencing was collected from all dose cohorts at baseline, on cycle 4 day 1, and on cycle 7 day 1. Samples were obtained from an open-label, multicenter, first-in-human phase I dose-escalation trial of ivuxolimab. Adults with locally advanced or metastatic head and neck squamous cell, hepatocellular, melanoma or renal cell carcinoma were enrolled in the trial. Before TCR sequencing, CD4+ and CD8+ T cells were separately sorted from peripheral blood. In the case of this clone: This clone's antigen is unknown. No qualities accompany the bases; no much larger clone lies one base away.

The germline V and J ends show losses of 5 bases and 1 base respectively, and no gene match explains 9 bases of the junction. The CDR3 goes from the cysteine to the phenylalanine over 16 residues. Solely the CDR3 DNA is kept, with 48 bases framed from the first base. CDR1 is given as GTSNPN and CDR2 as SVGIG, both from the germline V gene (reference sequence). Genomic DNA was extracted from sorted cells for sequencing of the TCRbeta CDR3 region. TCRbeta CDR3 regions were sequenced using the immunoSEQ Assay. The immuneACCESS repertoire file appears here via TCRdb, limited to in-frame rearrangements. These files lack a portion of the clones; in checked studies, under half of the deficit traces to unresolved V genes, and the cause of the others is not known. This sample has under 80,000 clones in its table, and around nine tenths of those were observed once. The biggest ten clones account for about 0.8% of the sample.

Recombination connected TRBV30 to TRBJ2-2, with TRBD2 matching 8 junction bases. The starting material was CD4+ or CD8+ T cells sorted from blood, obtained in a trial of the OX40 agonist ivuxolimab. This TCR came from an adult with an advanced solid tumor such as melanoma, head and neck, liver or kidney cancer. The CDR3 protein sequence reads: CAWGGLAGGNTGELFF. The nucleotide sequence is given as TGTGCCTGGGGGGGTTTGGCGGGAGGGAACACCGGGGAGCTGTTTTTT.